The entry that follows covers one T cell receptor beta chain sequence. Antigen specificity is unknown. The data originate from a study of PD-1 blockade in classical Hodgkin lymphoma. Regarding the study as a whole: Complete responders matched newly diagnosed patients in baseline diversity. Anyone who began nivolumab under 1 year after ASCT was excluded.

Time point in this sample: cycle 4 day 1 (C4D1), after 6 weeks of nivolumab. All patients experienced relapse after autologous stem cell transplantation, and brentuximab vedotin exposure was variable. Thawed PBMCs yielded CD4+ T cells through magnetic negative selection. Progressive disease, partial response or complete response was each patient's best response. V was pared by 6 bases and J by 6 bases, with 5 bases between. Germline V lookup: CDR1 ENHRY, CDR2 SYGVKD. The CDR3 consists of 11 residues. Only in-frame clones appear in the TCRdb table, and some are missing; sequencing was by immunoSEQ multiplex PCR. The sample holds approximately 28,000 clones, around 85% seen once.

The TCR was taken from a human donor with classical Hodgkin lymphoma. This chain uses TRBV10-3 with TRBJ2-2; D unresolved. The sequencing here drew on CD4+ T cells from blood, taken before the fourth cycle of nivolumab. This CDR3 reads CAIRAAGELFF. CDR3 DNA: TGTGCCATCAGGGCGGCCGGGGAGCTGTTTTTT.